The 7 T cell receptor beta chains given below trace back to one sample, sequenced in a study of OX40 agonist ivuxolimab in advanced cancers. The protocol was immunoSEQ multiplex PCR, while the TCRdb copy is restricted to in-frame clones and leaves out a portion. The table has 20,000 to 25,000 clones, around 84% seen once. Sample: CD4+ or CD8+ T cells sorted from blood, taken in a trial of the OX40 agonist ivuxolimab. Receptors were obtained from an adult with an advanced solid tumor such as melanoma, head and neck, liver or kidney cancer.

CDR3 sequence (DNA): TGTGCCAGCAGCGTGGGACAGGGGGCCTACGAGCAGTACTTC. It specifies CASSVGQGAYEQYF. The gene calls are TRBV7-9 and TRBJ2-7, with 11 bases fitting TRBD1. Per germline, CDR1 SEHNR and CDR2 FQNEAQ (reference sequence). The junction had 2 bases not matched to a gene; V was cut back by 5 bases and J by 2 bases. The CDR3 spans 14 residues.

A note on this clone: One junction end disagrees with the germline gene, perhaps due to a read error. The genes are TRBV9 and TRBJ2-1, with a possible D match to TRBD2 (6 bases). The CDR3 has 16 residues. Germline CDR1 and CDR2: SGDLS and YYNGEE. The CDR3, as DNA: TGTGCCAACAGCGTAGGGGTAGCGGTCTCCTACAATGAGCAGTTCTTC. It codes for CANSVGVAVSYNEQFF.

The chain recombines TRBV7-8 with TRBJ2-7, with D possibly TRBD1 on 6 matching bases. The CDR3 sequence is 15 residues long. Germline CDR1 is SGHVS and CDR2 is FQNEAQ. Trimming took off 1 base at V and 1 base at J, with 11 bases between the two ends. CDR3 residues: CASSLGAGESYEQYF. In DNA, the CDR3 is TGTGCCAGCAGCTTAGGTGCAGGGGAGTCCTACGAGCAGTACTTC.

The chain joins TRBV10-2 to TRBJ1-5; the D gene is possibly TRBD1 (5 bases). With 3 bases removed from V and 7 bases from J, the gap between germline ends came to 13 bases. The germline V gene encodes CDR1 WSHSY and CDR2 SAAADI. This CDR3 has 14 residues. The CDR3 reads CASSETDKYQPQHF. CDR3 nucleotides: TGCGCCAGCAGTGAAACGGACAAGTACCAGCCCCAGCATTTT.

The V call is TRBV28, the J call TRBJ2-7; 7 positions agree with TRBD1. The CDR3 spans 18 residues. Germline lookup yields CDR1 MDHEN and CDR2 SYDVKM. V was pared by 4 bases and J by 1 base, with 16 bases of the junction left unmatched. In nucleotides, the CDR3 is TGTGCCAGCAGTTCATACAGGACGGGACAGAGCTCTTCCTACGAGCAGTACTTC. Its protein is CASSSYRTGQSSSYEQYF.

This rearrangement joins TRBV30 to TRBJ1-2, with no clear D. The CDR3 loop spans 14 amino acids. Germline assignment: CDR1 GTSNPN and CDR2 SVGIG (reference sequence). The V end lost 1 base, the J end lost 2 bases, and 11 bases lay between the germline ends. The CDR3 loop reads CAWSGVVGNYGYTF. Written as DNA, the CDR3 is TGTGCCTGGAGTGGGGTTGTAGGGAACTATGGCTACACCTTC.

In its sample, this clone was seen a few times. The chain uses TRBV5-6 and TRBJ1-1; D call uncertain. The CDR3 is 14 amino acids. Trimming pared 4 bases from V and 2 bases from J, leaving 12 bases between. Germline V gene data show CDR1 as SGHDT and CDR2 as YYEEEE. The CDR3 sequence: CASSAPRRNTEAFF. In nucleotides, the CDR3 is TGTGCCAGCAGCGCACCACGGCGAAACACTGAAGCTTTCTTT. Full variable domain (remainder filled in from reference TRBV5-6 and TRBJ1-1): DAGVTQSPTHLIKTRGQQVTLRCSPKSGHDTVSWYQQALGQGPQFIFQYYEEEERQRGNFPDRFSGHQFPNYSSELNVNALLLGDSALYLCASSAPRRNTEAFFGQGTRLTVV.